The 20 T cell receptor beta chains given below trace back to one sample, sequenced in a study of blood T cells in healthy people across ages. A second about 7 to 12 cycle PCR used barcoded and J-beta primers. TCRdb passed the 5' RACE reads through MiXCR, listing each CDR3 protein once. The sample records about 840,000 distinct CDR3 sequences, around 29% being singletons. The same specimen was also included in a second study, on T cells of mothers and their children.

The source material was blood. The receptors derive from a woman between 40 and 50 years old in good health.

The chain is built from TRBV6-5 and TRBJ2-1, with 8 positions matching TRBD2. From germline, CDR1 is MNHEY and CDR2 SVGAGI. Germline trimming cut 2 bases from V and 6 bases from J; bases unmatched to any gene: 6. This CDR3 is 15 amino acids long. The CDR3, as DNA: TGTGCCAGCAGTTACAGCCACGGGGGGGCCAATGAGCAGTTCTTC. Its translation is CASSYSHGGANEQFF.

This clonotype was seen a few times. CDR3 in amino acids: CSARDWTGGQPQHF. DNA for the CDR3: TGCAGTGCTAGAGATTGGACAGGGGGACAGCCCCAGCATTTT. V gene TRBV20-1 combines with J gene TRBJ1-5, with TRBD1 identical over 10 bases. The J segment lost 7 bases and the V segment lost 0 bases, leaving 3 bases of the junction unmatched. CDR1 is DFQATT and CDR2 is SNEGSKA in the germline V gene (reference sequence). This CDR3 contains 14 residues.

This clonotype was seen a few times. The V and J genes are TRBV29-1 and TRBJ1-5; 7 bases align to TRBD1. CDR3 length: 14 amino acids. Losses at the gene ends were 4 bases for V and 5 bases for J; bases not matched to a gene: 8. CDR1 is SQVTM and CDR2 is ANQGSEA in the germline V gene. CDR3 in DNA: TGCAGCGTTGCAGAGGGGGCAAATGATCAGCCCCAGCATTTT. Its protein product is CSVAEGANDQPQHF.

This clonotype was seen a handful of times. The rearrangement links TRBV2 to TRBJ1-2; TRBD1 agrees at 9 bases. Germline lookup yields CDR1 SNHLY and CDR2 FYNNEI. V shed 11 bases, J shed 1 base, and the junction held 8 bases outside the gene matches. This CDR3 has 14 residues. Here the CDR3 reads CASQTGGFNYGYTF. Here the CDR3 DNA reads TGTGCCTCCCAAACAGGGGGCTTTAACTATGGCTACACCTTC.

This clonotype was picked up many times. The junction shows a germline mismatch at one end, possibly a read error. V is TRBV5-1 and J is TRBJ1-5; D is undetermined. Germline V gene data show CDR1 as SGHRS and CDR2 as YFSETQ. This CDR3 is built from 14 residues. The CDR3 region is CASSPDRGDQPQHF. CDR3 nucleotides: TGTGCCAGCAGCCCTGACCGCGGCGATCAGCCCCAGCATTTT.

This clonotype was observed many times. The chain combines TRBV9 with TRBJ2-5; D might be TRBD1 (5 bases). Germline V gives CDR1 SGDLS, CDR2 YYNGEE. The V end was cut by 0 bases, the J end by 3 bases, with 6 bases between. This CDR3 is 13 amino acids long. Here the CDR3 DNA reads TGTGCCAGCAGCGTAGCCAGGGAAGAGACCCAGTACTTC. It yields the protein CASSVAREETQYF.

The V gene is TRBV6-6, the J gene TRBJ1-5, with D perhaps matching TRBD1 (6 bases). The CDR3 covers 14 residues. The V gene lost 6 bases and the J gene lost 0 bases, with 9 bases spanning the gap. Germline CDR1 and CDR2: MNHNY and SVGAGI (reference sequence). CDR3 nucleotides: TGTGCCAGCAGGGGGGACAATAGCAATCAGCCCCAGCATTTT. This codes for CASRGDNSNQPQHF.

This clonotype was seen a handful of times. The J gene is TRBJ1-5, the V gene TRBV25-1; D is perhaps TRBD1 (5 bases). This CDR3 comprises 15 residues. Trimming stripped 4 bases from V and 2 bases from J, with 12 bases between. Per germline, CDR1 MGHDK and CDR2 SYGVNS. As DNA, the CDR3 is TGTGCCAGCAGTGTAGGAGGGGTTGGCAATCAGCCCCAGCATTTT. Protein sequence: CASSVGGVGNQPQHF.

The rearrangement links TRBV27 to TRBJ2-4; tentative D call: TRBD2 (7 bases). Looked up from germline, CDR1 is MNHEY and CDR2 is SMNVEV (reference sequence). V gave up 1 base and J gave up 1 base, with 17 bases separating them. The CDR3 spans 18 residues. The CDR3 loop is CASSLLGRGGTAKNIQYF. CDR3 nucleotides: TGTGCCAGCAGTTTATTAGGAAGGGGGGGGACGGCCAAAAACATTCAGTACTTC.

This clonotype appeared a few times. The CDR3 here is CAWRGGSAPGTEAFF. The CDR3 DNA sequence: TGTGCCTGGAGGGGGGGCTCAGCCCCGGGCACTGAAGCTTTCTTT. The chain carries TRBV30 and TRBJ1-1; weak D call: TRBD1 (6 bases). V gave up 3 bases and J gave up 4 bases, with 18 bases separating them. Per germline, CDR1 GTSNPN and CDR2 SVGIG (reference sequence). The CDR3 contains 15 residues.

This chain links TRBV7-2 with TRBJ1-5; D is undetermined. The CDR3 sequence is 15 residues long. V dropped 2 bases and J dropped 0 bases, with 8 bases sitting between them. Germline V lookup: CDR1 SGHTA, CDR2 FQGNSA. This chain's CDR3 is CASSLSRNSNQPQHF. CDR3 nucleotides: TGTGCCAGCAGCTTAAGCCGAAATAGCAATCAGCCCCAGCATTTT.

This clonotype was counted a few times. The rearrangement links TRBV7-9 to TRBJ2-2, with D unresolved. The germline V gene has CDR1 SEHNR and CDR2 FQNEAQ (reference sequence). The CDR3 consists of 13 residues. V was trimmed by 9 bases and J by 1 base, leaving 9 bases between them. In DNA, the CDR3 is TGTGCCAGTAGCCTAAAGAACACCGGGGAGCTGTTTTTT. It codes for CASSLKNTGELFF.

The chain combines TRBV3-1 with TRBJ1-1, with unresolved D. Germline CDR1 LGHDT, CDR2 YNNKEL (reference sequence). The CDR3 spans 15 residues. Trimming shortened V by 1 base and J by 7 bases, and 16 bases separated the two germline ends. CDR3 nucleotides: TGTGCCAGCAGCCAAGTTCCAGGCGGGAGAGGTGAAGCTTTCTTT. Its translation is CASSQVPGGRGEAFF.

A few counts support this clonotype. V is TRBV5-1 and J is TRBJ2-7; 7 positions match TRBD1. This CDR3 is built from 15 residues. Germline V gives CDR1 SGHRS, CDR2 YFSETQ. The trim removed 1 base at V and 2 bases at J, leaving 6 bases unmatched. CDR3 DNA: TGCGCCAGCAGCTTGTTCACAGGGGCCGCCTACGAGCAGTACTTC. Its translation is CASSLFTGAAYEQYF.

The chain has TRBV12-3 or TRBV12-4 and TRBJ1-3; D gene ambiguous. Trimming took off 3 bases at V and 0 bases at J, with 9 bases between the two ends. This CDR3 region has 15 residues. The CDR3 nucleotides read TGTGCCAGCAGTTTTGACGGACTCTCTGGAAACACCATATATTTT. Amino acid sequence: CASSFDGLSGNTIYF.

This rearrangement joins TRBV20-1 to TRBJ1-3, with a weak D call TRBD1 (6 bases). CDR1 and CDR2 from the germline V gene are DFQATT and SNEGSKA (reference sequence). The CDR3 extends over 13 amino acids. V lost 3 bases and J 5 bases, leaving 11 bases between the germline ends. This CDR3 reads CSASTGQRNTIYF. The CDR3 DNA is TGCAGTGCTAGTACTGGACAGCGAAACACCATATATTTT.

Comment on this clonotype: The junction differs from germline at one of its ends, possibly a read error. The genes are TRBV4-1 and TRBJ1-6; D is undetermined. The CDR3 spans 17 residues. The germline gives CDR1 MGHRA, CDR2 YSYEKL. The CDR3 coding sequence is TGCGCCAGCAACCAAGGGAGGGCTAACTCCTATAATTCACCCCTCCACTTT. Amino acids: CASNQGRANSYNSPLHF.

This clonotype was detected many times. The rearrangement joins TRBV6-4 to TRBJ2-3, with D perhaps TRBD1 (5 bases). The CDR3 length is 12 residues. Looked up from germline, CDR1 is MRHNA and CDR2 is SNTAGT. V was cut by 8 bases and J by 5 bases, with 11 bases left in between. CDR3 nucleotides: TGTGCCAGCTCTTCAGGACAAGATACGCAGTATTTT. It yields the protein CASSSGQDTQYF.

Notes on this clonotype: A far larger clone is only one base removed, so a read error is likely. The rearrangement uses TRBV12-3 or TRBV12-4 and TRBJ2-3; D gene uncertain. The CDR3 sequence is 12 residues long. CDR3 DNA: TGTGCCGGCAGTACCAGCACAGATACGCAGTATTTT. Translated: CAGSTSTDTQYF.

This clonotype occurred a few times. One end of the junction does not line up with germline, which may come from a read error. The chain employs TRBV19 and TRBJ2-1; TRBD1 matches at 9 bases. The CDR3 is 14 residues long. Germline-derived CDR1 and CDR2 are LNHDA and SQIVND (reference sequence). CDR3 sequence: CAGSMRDRAVEQFF. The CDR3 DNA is TGTGCCGGTAGTATGAGGGACAGGGCGGTTGAGCAGTTCTTC.